This T cell receptor (beta chain) was identified during a study of blood T cell repertoires in COVID-19. Study in general: Acute and convalescent COVID-19 samples came from the United States, Italy and Spain. T cells, B-cell-depleted T cells, or PBMCs supplied cDNA or gDNA.

Patients at the Seattle site were enrolled during active infection and followed longitudinally. As processed by the authors: Amplification of reference gene primers was used by the study to estimate nucleated cell counts. Method: immunoSEQ multiplex PCR; TCRdb's copy keeps in-frame clones and lacks some. The V and J calls and clone size are taken from that table; D and trimming were inferred from the DNA. Of some 80,000 clones detected, about 73% appear once; the ten largest clones hold just over 35%. Trimming took 4 bases from V and 0 from J; bases not matched to a gene: 2. Germline assignment: CDR1 SQVTM and CDR2 ANQGSEA. The CDR3 consists of 13 residues.

V and J are TRBV29-1 and TRBJ1-1, with 7 bases fitting TRBD1. This receptor was obtained from a man aged 60-69 years with COVID-19, enrolled during active disease. Sequenced sample: peripheral blood. The CDR3 reads CSVVRGLNTEAFF. The DNA for the CDR3 is TGCAGCGTTGTAAGGGGGCTGAACACTGAAGCTTTCTTT. Using reference TRBV29-1 and TRBJ1-1 for the parts outside the CDR3, the full variable domain is SAVISQKPSRDICQRGTSLTIQCQVDSQVTMMFWYRQQPGQSLTLIATANQGSEATYESGFVIDKFPISRPNLTFSTLTVSNMSPEDSSIYLCSVVRGLNTEAFFGQGTRLTVV.